Below, 18 T cell receptor beta chains from the same sample are listed, as sequenced in a study of shared clonotypes between healthy human individuals. CD45RO-negative, CCR7-positively selected cells formed the naive CD8 fraction, excluding terminally differentiated effector memory CD45RA+ cells. Sequencing used immunoSEQ multiplex PCR; TCRdb keeps in-frame clones, though not all of them. In the table there are around 2,000,000 clones, 93% of which are singletons. The source material was naive CD8+ T cells from PBMCs. The receptors shown here come from a man aged 18 to 30 in good health. Some clones in this sample may be carry-over from other donors' samples.

V gene TRBV7-3 combines with J gene TRBJ1-1; unclear D gene. Germline V gene lookup returns CDR1 SGHTA and CDR2 FQGTGA. The ends were cut back, 1 base at V and 5 bases at J, with 11 bases in the middle. The CDR3 covers 14 residues. CDR3 DNA: TGTGCCAGCAGCTTAAATCCGGTGGGGACTGAAGCTTTCTTT. It codes for CASSLNPVGTEAFF. Supplemented by reference TRBV7-3 and TRBJ1-1, the full variable domain reads GAGVSQTPSNKVTEKGKYVELRCDPISGHTALYWYRQSLGQGPEFLIYFQGTGAADDSGLPNDRFFAVRPEGSVSTLKIQRTERGDSAVYLCASSLNPVGTEAFFGQGTRLTVV.

V is TRBV27 and J is TRBJ2-3, with 10 nucleotides matching TRBD2. V was pared by 0 bases and J by 0 bases, with 9 bases of the junction left unmatched. This CDR3 region has 19 residues. Germline V gene data show CDR1 as MNHEY and CDR2 as SMNVEV (reference sequence). CDR3 sequence (DNA): TGTGCCAGCAGTTTATCGACTCTAGCGGGAGTTACCAGCACAGATACGCAGTATTTT. It is translated as CASSLSTLAGVTSTDTQYF.

V gene TRBV2 combines with J gene TRBJ2-6; no reliable D call. Germline assignment: CDR1 SNHLY and CDR2 FYNNEI. Trimming removed 0 bases at V and 0 bases at J, with 12 bases between. The CDR3 spans 18 residues. The CDR3 reads CASSEAALGFSGANVLTF. The CDR3 coding sequence is TGTGCCAGCAGTGAAGCCGCGTTGGGGTTCTCTGGGGCCAACGTCCTGACTTTC. The entire variable domain, with the rest obtained from reference TRBV2 and TRBJ2-6, is as follows: EPEVTQTPSHQVTQMGQEVILRCVPISNHLYFYWYRQILGQKVEFLVSFYNNEISEKSEIFDDQFSVERPDGSNFTLKIRSTKLEDSAMYFCASSEAALGFSGANVLTFGAGSRLTVL.

CDR3 sequence: CASSDWDGNTIYF. CDR3 coding DNA: TGTGCCAGCAGTGACTGGGATGGAAACACCATATATTTT. The rearrangement uses TRBV2 and TRBJ1-3; D is unresolved. The germline gives CDR1 SNHLY, CDR2 FYNNEI. Trimming took off 3 bases at V and 3 bases at J, with 6 bases between the two ends. The CDR3 sequence is 13 residues long.

The rearrangement joins TRBV2 to TRBJ1-1; 10 positions agree with TRBD1. CDR1 and CDR2 from the germline V gene are SNHLY and FYNNEI. V shed 8 bases, J shed 4 bases, and the junction held 4 bases outside the gene matches. CDR3 size: 13 residues. The CDR3 spells CASPTGGPTEAFF. DNA of the CDR3: TGTGCCAGCCCGACAGGGGGCCCCACTGAAGCTTTCTTT.

The CDR3 sequence is CASSVTSGRAGETQYF. The DNA of the CDR3 is TGTGCCAGCAGCGTGACTAGCGGGAGGGCCGGAGAGACCCAGTACTTC. The rearrangement uses TRBV7-2 and TRBJ2-5; 14 bases match TRBD2. The CDR3 length is 16 residues. Germline V gene sequence: CDR1 SGHTA, CDR2 FQGNSA. V dropped 5 bases and J dropped 4; count of bases not matched to a gene: 6.

V is TRBV19 and J is TRBJ1-4; D might be TRBD1 (5 bases). V lost 4 bases to trimming and J lost 2 bases, with 11 bases between them. CDR1 is LNHDA, CDR2 SQIVND, per germline (reference sequence). The CDR3 contains 15 residues. In DNA form, the CDR3 reads TGTGCCAGTAGTACGTTCGGGGGGACTAATGAAAAACTGTTTTTT. Its translation: CASSTFGGTNEKLFF. The variable domain in full, completed from reference TRBV19 and TRBJ1-4, reads DGGITQSPKYLFRKEGQNVTLSCEQNLNHDAMYWYRQDPGQGLRLIYYSQIVNDFQKGDIAEGYSVSREKKESFPLTVTSAQKNPTAFYLCASSTFGGTNEKLFFGSGTQLSVL.

This chain uses TRBV6-1 with TRBJ2-7; D tentatively reads TRBD1 or TRBD2 (5 bases each). CDR3 length: 16 residues. From germline, CDR1 is MNHNS and CDR2 SASEGT. Trimming left V 4 bases short and J 2 bases short, with 18 bases between. The CDR3 loop reads CASSGNWGTGTYEQYF. The DNA of the CDR3 is TGTGCCAGCAGTGGGAATTGGGGGACGGGCACCTACGAGCAGTACTTC.

This chain joins TRBV28 and TRBJ2-7, with a possible D match to TRBD1 (6 bases). This CDR3 is built from 15 residues. Germline V gene data show CDR1 as MDHEN and CDR2 as SYDVKM. The germline V and J ends were trimmed by 5 bases and 9 bases, with 23 bases remaining between them. This chain's CDR3 is CASSDLRGGGLGQYF. The CDR3, as DNA: TGTGCCAGCAGTGACCTAAGAGGGGGTGGCCTTGGGCAGTACTTC.

The sample holds one count of this clone. Other DNA sequences of this sample code for an identical CDR3. This chain connects TRBV7-2 to TRBJ2-7; 10 bases line up with TRBD2. V lost 6 bases and J lost 4; bases outside the gene matches: 9. The germline V gene encodes CDR1 SGHTA and CDR2 FQGNSA. CDR3 length: 15 amino acids. CDR3 loop: CASSSPGLASYEQYF. DNA of the CDR3: TGTGCCAGCAGTTCGCCGGGACTAGCGTCTTACGAGCAGTACTTC.

This chain uses TRBV5-5 with TRBJ1-1, with unresolved D. Germline V gene sequence: CDR1 SGHKS, CDR2 YYEKEE (reference sequence). Trimming removed 1 base from V and 1 base from J, with 11 bases in between. The length of the CDR3 is 15 residues. The CDR3 DNA reads TGTGCCAGCAGCTTGACCGGACGGCCGAACACTGAAGCTTTCTTT. This gives the protein CASSLTGRPNTEAFF.

The gene calls are TRBV7-2 and TRBJ1-2; 8 bases match TRBD1. V lost 4 bases, J lost 2 bases, and 9 bases stayed unmatched. CDR1 is SGHTA, CDR2 FQGNSA, per germline. CDR3 length equals 16 residues. CDR3 sequence (DNA): TGTGCCAGCAGCTCCCAACCCGACAGGGGCAACTATGGCTACACCTTC. It is translated as CASSSQPDRGNYGYTF.

The chain has TRBV6-5 and TRBJ1-6; D is uncertain. V was pared by 2 bases and J by 3 bases, with 2 bases between. The CDR3 loop spans 13 amino acids. CDR1 and CDR2 (germline): MNHEY, SVGAGI. The CDR3 loop is CASSYNYNSPLHF. In nucleotides, the CDR3 is TGTGCCAGCAGTTACAACTATAATTCACCCCTCCACTTT.

V and J are TRBV4-3 and TRBJ1-2; D call uncertain. Germline assignment: CDR1 LGHNA and CDR2 YSLEER. V lost 0 bases, J lost 2 bases, and 16 bases lay in between. The CDR3 length is 17 residues. The CDR3 region is CASSQDRRHGWNYGYTF. The CDR3 DNA sequence: TGCGCCAGCAGCCAAGATCGCCGTCATGGGTGGAACTATGGCTACACCTTC.

The chain is built from TRBV7-3 and TRBJ1-5; TRBD1 matches at 7 bases. The CDR3 extends over 14 amino acids. Germline CDR1 SGHTA, CDR2 FQGTGA. The J segment lost 5 bases and the V segment lost 5 bases, leaving 6 bases of the junction unmatched. The DNA of the CDR3 is TGTGCCAGCAGCCCCTGGGACAGCTATCAGCCCCAGCATTTT. Its translation: CASSPWDSYQPQHF.

The chain combines TRBV27 with TRBJ2-1; D is undetermined. Trimming cost V 1 base and J 7 bases, with 11 bases left between them. This CDR3 contains 14 residues. The germline V gene has CDR1 MNHEY and CDR2 SMNVEV (reference sequence). The CDR3 reads CASSLYLSVNEQFF. The CDR3 DNA sequence: TGTGCCAGCAGTTTATATTTGTCGGTGAATGAGCAGTTCTTC.

V usage is TRBV27 and J usage is TRBJ2-5; 8 bases map to TRBD2. Germline values: CDR1 MNHEY, CDR2 SMNVEV (reference sequence). The CDR3 extends over 14 amino acids. V shed 3 bases, J shed 3 bases, and the junction held 3 bases outside the gene matches. CDR3 sequence (DNA): TGTGCCAGCAGTTTGTTTAGCGGGGAAGAGACCCAGTACTTC. Protein: CASSLFSGEETQYF.

This clone was picked up a small number of times. The chain has TRBV5-1 and TRBJ1-4, with 8 positions matching TRBD1. The CDR3 consists of 15 residues. Germline V gene sequence: CDR1 SGHRS, CDR2 YFSETQ. J lost 1 base, V lost 8 bases, and 7 bases had no gene match. CDR3 in DNA: TGCGCCAGTCGACAGGGGTTACGAACTAATGAAAAACTGTTTTTT. Translation: CASRQGLRTNEKLFF.